This entry lists 4 T cell receptor beta chains sequenced from one sample in a study of blood T cell repertoires in COVID-19. The data were produced by immunoSEQ multiplex PCR, yet TCRdb's version contains in-frame clones alone and is incomplete. This sample has about 250,000 clones, with approximately 85% found just once. The material sequenced was peripheral blood. These receptors were obtained from a man in his forties or fifties with active or convalescent COVID-19.

The CDR3 protein is CASSLGQGVTYNEQFF. CDR3 coding DNA: TGTGCCAGCAGCCTGGGACAGGGAGTAACCTACAATGAGCAGTTCTTC. V is TRBV5-6 and J is TRBJ2-1; TRBD1 matches at 9 bases. Germline V gene lookup returns CDR1 SGHDT and CDR2 YYEEEE. The CDR3 runs to 16 residues. With V trimmed by 4 bases and J by 2 bases, 7 bases remained unmatched. The full variable domain, completed using reference TRBV5-6 and TRBJ2-1, is DAGVTQSPTHLIKTRGQQVTLRCSPKSGHDTVSWYQQALGQGPQFIFQYYEEEERQRGNFPDRFSGHQFPNYSSELNVNALLLGDSALYLCASSLGQGVTYNEQFFGPGTRLTVL.

This chain uses TRBV4-2 with TRBJ2-7, with D possibly being TRBD2 (6 bases). V gave up 0 bases and J gave up 0 bases, with 12 bases separating them. Germline V CDR1 and CDR2: LGHNA, YNFKEQ. The CDR3 spans 16 residues. The CDR3 nucleotides read TGTGCCAGCAGCCAAGACCCCTGGGACTCCTCCTACGAGCAGTACTTC. Protein: CASSQDPWDSSYEQYF.

This clone is a singleton in its sample. This sequence joins TRBV5-1 and TRBJ1-4; TRBD1 is a possible D gene (5 bases). Trimming removed 1 base at V and 8 bases at J, with 12 bases between. From germline, CDR1 is SGHRS and CDR2 YFSETQ. This CDR3 is built from 14 residues. The CDR3 sequence is CASSLQGVREKLFF. CDR3 bases: TGCGCCAGCAGCTTGCAAGGGGTTCGCGAAAAACTGTTTTTT.

A single count supports this clone. This chain links TRBV3-1 (or the pseudogene TRBV3-2) with TRBJ2-3, with 12 positions matching TRBD1. This CDR3 has 16 residues. Germline-derived CDR1 and CDR2 are LGHDT and YNNKEL (reference sequence). V shed 2 bases, J shed 5 bases, and the junction held 5 bases outside the gene matches. This chain's CDR3 is CASSQPGQGAKDTQYF. The CDR3 DNA reads as TGTGCCAGCAGCCAACCGGGACAGGGGGCGAAAGATACGCAGTATTTT.